The 19 T cell receptor beta chains reported below all come from one sample, sequenced in a study of T-cell reconstitution after alpha-beta-depleted transplantation in children. Unique molecular identifiers tagged the TCRbeta library. TCRdb ran MiXCR on the PCR reads and lists one entry per CDR3 protein. Among about 980,000 distinct CDR3 sequences listed, roughly 29% were seen once. The sample was PBMCs, mostly from graft donor cells, taken 360 days after TCRalphabeta/CD19-depleted stem cell transplant. These receptors originate from a boy under two years old who had a stem cell transplant for SCID, so the T cells may come from the graft donor.

The chain couples TRBV9 to TRBJ1-1; weak D call: TRBD1 (5 bases). Between the trimmed V and J ends, which lost 0 bases and 5 bases, there was a span of 11 bases. Germline V gene lookup returns CDR1 SGDLS and CDR2 YYNGEE. The CDR3 has 14 amino acids. The CDR3 coding sequence is TGTGCCAGCAGCGTAGGGCAGGGATGGACTGAAGCTTTCTTT. Its protein is CASSVGQGWTEAFF. Based on the CDR3 plus reference TRBV9 and TRBJ1-1, the full variable domain is DSGVTQTPKHLITATGQRVTLRCSPRSGDLSVYWYQQSLDQGLQFLIQYYNGEERAKGNILERFSAQQFPDLHSELNLSSLELGDSALYFCASSVGQGWTEAFFGQGTRLTVV.

This clonotype was detected a few times. The V and J genes are TRBV20-1 and TRBJ2-7; tentatively, D is TRBD2 (6 bases). CDR1 and CDR2 from the germline V gene are DFQATT and SNEGSKA (reference sequence). The ends were cut back, 6 bases at V and 3 bases at J, with 18 bases in the middle. CDR3 size: 14 residues. CDR3 protein: CSAGWRGRDYEQYF. The DNA for the CDR3 is TGCAGTGCAGGGTGGCGGGGCCGTGACTACGAGCAGTACTTC.

This clonotype was detected a few times. The chain employs TRBV11-2 and TRBJ2-1, with 12 bases fitting TRBD2. Looked up from germline, CDR1 is SGHAT and CDR2 is FQNNGV. The CDR3 extends over 15 amino acids. Trimming removed 5 bases from V and 6 bases from J; junction bases left unmatched: 5. This CDR3 reads CASSPTSGGVNEQFF. The DNA for the CDR3 is TGTGCCAGCAGCCCGACTAGCGGGGGTGTCAATGAGCAGTTCTTC.

Turning to this clonotype: At one of its ends the junction is not consistent with the germline gene, which may arise from a read error. This sequence joins TRBV20-1 and TRBJ1-2, with D possibly TRBD1 on 6 matching bases. Germline CDR1 reads DFQATT; CDR2 reads SNEGSKA (reference sequence). The CDR3 has 11 residues. The CDR3 here is CSARRGHLFSF. CDR3 in DNA: TGCAGTGCTAGACGGGGACACCTCTTTTCCTTC.

The chain combines TRBV10-2 with TRBJ2-3; no clear D gene. This CDR3 has 16 residues. Trimming stripped 6 bases from V and 1 base from J, with 17 bases between. CDR1 and CDR2 (germline): WSHSY, SAAADI. The CDR3 is CASSSRLATGTDTQYF. The CDR3, as DNA: TGCGCCAGCAGCTCTCGATTAGCCACTGGCACAGATACGCAGTATTTT.

This clonotype has just a few counts. In DNA form, the CDR3 reads TGCGCCAGCAGCTTCGGGGGAAGCCGGGAGACCCAGTACTTC. Translated: CASSFGGSRETQYF. V usage is TRBV5-1 and J usage is TRBJ2-5; D might be TRBD2 (6 bases). The CDR3 runs 14 residues. The ends were cut back, 2 bases at V and 5 bases at J, with 13 bases in the middle. Per germline, CDR1 SGHRS and CDR2 YFSETQ.

The chain joins TRBV5-1 to TRBJ1-1; TRBD1 matches at 8 bases. The CDR3 has 15 amino acids. The germline V gene has CDR1 SGHRS and CDR2 YFSETQ. Trimming removed 4 bases from V and 5 bases from J; junction bases left unmatched: 10. The DNA for the CDR3 is TGCGCCAGCAGCCCTTCCTGGACAGGGCGGACTGAAGCTTTCTTT. Residues: CASSPSWTGRTEAFF.

This clonotype was found a few times. Germline is not matched at one junction end, which may reflect a read error. The chain employs TRBV5-1 and TRBJ1-5; 8 positions agree with TRBD1. Germline CDR1 and CDR2: SGHRS and YFSETQ. This CDR3 has 15 amino acids. The CDR3 DNA sequence: TGCGCCAGCAGCCCAAATGGACAGGGCAACCAGCCCCAGCATTTT. Translating it yields CASSPNGQGNQPQHF.

The rearrangement links TRBV5-5 to TRBJ2-7; the match to TRBD1 covers 8 bases. V lost 2 bases and J lost 1; bases outside the gene matches: 8. Germline V gene sequence: CDR1 SGHKS, CDR2 YYEKEE (reference sequence). CDR3 length: 16 amino acids. CDR3 amino acids: CASSFAFRTGSYEQYF. CDR3 bases: TGTGCCAGCAGCTTTGCGTTCAGGACAGGGTCCTACGAGCAGTACTTC.

The table lists this clonotype with a few counts. The J gene is TRBJ2-5, the V gene TRBV12-3 or TRBV12-4, with 7 bases that match TRBD2. V was clipped by 7 bases and J by 3 bases; unmatched bases: 8. CDR3 size: 14 residues. The CDR3 nucleotides read TGTGCCAGCAATCACCCAGGGAGGGAAGAGACCCAGTACTTC. Its protein product is CASNHPGREETQYF.

This clonotype has more than one count but fewer than ten. The rearrangement uses TRBV6-1 and TRBJ1-1; no firm D call. CDR1 is MNHNS, CDR2 SASEGT, per germline. The CDR3 extends over 13 amino acids. V lost 9 bases, J lost 0 bases, and 11 bases lay in between. CDR3 sequence: CASLMRMNTEAFF. Here the CDR3 DNA reads TGTGCCAGTCTCATGAGGATGAACACTGAAGCTTTCTTT.

J is TRBJ2-7 and V is TRBV7-8; 9 positions agree with TRBD1. This CDR3 contains 16 residues. Germline loops: CDR1 SGHVS, CDR2 FQNEAQ. Losses at the gene ends were 0 bases for V and 3 bases for J; bases not matched to a gene: 6. Here the CDR3 reads CASSLAGRDRDYEQYF. DNA of the CDR3: TGTGCCAGCAGCTTAGCAGGGAGGGACAGGGACTACGAGCAGTACTTC.

In this sample, this clonotype turned up a few times. The chain links TRBV20-1 to TRBJ1-6; D not resolved. V was shortened by 6 bases and J by 7 bases, with 16 bases between the two germline ends. CDR1 and CDR2 from the germline V gene are DFQATT and SNEGSKA (reference sequence). This CDR3 region has 14 residues. CDR3 in amino acids: CSAPTGYGNSPLHF. In DNA, the CDR3 is TGCAGTGCCCCTACGGGATACGGGAATTCACCCCTCCACTTT.

There are many counts of this clonotype. The gene calls are TRBV7-8 and TRBJ2-3, with a tentative D call TRBD2 (6 bases). This CDR3 has 16 amino acids. Looked up from germline, CDR1 is SGHVS and CDR2 is FQNEAQ. V lost 0 bases and J 2 bases, leaving 12 bases between the germline ends. CDR3 amino acids: CASSLAVRDFTDTQYF. CDR3 in DNA: TGTGCCAGCAGCTTAGCGGTCAGGGACTTCACAGATACGCAGTATTTT.

The CDR3 loop is CASSFVTGTSTKQYF. The CDR3 DNA sequence: TGTGCCAGCAGTTTCGTCACAGGTACCTCTACGAAGCAGTACTTC. The chain joins TRBV12-3 or TRBV12-4 to TRBJ2-7; a possible D gene is TRBD1 (5 bases). The CDR3 is made up of 15 amino acids. V was cut by 3 bases and J by 8 bases, with 20 bases left in between.

The CDR3 DNA reads as TGCGCCAGCAGCCCTCGGACAGGGAACGCGGAGACCCAGTACTTC. Translating it yields CASSPRTGNAETQYF. This chain links TRBV5-1 with TRBJ2-5; 8 nucleotides align to TRBD1. The CDR3 has 15 amino acids. The germline V gene encodes CDR1 SGHRS and CDR2 YFSETQ. V shed 4 bases and J 5 bases; nucleotides not matched to a gene: 10.

The J gene is TRBJ1-1, the V gene TRBV20-1; no definite D call. The CDR3 loop spans 10 amino acids. The germline gives CDR1 DFQATT, CDR2 SNEGSKA (reference sequence). The germline V and J ends were trimmed by 4 bases and 3 bases, with 3 bases remaining between them. In DNA, the CDR3 is TGCAGTGCTACAGACACTGAAGCTTTCTTT. It yields the protein CSATDTEAFF.

Notes on this clonotype: A much larger clone lies a single base off, so this may be a read error. The V and J genes are TRBV9 and TRBJ2-2; no firm D call. The CDR3 spans 12 residues. The V and J ends lost 4 bases and 4 bases respectively, with 5 bases between them. Germline V CDR1 and CDR2: SGDLS, YYNGEE. This chain's CDR3 is CASSPATGELFF. The CDR3 coding sequence is TGTGCCAGCAGCCCGGCCACCGGGGAGCTGTTTTTT.

The V call is TRBV14, the J call TRBJ1-4; no clear D. V lost 4 bases and J 0 bases, leaving 9 bases between the germline ends. Germline lookup yields CDR1 SGHDN and CDR2 FVKESK. The CDR3 spans 15 residues. CDR3 sequence: CASSRIGTTNEKLFF. DNA of the CDR3: TGTGCCAGCAGCCGGATCGGGACAACTAATGAAAAACTGTTTTTT.